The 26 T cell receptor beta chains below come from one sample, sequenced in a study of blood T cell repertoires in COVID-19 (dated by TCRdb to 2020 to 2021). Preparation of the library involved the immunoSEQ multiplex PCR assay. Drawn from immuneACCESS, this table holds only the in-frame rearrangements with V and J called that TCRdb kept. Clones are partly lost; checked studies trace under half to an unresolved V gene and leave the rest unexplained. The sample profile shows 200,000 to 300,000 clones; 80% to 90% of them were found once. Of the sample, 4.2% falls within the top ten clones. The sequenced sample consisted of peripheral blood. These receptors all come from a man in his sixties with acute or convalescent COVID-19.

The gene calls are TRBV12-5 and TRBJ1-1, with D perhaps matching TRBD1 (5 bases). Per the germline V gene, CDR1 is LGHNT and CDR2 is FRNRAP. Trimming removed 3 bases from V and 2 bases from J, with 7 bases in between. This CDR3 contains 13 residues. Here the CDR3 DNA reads TGTGCTAGTGGTTTAGGGGTTAACACTGAAGCTTTCTTT. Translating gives CASGLGVNTEAFF.

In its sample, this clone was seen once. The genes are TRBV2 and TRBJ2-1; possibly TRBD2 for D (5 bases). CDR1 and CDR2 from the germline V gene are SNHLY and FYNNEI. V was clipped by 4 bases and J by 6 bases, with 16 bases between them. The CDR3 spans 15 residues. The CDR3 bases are TGTGCCAGCAGTGTCCGGCGAGCGGCAAGCAATGAGCAGTTCTTC. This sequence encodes CASSVRRAASNEQFF.

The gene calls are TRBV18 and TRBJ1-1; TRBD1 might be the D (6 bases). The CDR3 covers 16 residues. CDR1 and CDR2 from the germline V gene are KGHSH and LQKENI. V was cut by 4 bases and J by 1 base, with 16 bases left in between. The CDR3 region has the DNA TGTGCCAGCTCACTACAGGGCCCTAGGGAGAACACTGAAGCTTTCTTT. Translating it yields CASSLQGPRENTEAFF.

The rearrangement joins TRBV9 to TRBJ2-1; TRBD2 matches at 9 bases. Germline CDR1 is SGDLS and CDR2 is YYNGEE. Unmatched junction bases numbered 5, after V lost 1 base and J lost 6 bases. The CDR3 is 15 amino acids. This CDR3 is CASSVIGGGANEQFF. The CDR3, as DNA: TGTGCCAGCAGCGTAATTGGCGGGGGGGCCAATGAGCAGTTCTTC.

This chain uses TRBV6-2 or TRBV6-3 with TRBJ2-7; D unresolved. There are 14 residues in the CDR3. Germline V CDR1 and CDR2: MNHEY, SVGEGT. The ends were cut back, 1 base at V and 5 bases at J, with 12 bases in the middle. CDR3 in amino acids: CASSYWAPLDEQYF. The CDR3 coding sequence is TGTGCCAGCAGTTACTGGGCGCCCCTCGACGAGCAGTACTTC.

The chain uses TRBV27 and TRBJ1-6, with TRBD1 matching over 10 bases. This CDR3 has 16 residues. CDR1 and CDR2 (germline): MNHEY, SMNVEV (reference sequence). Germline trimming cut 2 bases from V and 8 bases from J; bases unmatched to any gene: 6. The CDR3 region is CASSLGAGTGDSPLHF. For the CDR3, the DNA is TGTGCCAGCAGTTTAGGCGCCGGGACAGGGGATTCACCCCTCCACTTT.

CDR3 DNA sequence: TGTGCCAGCAGTCCCGCCGCCGGGACTAGCGGCTTTGGTGAGCAGTTCTTC. It specifies CASSPAAGTSGFGEQFF. The chain has TRBV6-6 and TRBJ2-1; the match to TRBD2 covers 11 bases. Germline V CDR1 and CDR2: MNHNY, SVGAGI (reference sequence). The CDR3 runs 17 residues. V was pared by 5 bases and J by 9 bases, with 15 bases of the junction left unmatched.

DNA for the CDR3: TGCGCCAGCAGCTTGGGCGGACAGGGTGCCTACGAGCAGTACTTC. The encoded protein is CASSLGGQGAYEQYF. This chain links TRBV5-1 with TRBJ2-7; TRBD1 aligns across 8 bases. CDR3 size: 15 residues. Unmatched junction bases numbered 4, after V lost 0 bases and J lost 2 bases. CDR1 and CDR2 (germline): SGHRS, YFSETQ.

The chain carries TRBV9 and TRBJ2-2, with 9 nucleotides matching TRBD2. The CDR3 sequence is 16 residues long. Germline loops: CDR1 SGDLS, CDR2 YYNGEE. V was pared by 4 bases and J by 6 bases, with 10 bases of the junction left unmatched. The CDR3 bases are TGTGCCAGCAGCCCCTTTGCGGGAGGGGGGTCCGGGGAGCTGTTTTTT. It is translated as CASSPFAGGGSGELFF.

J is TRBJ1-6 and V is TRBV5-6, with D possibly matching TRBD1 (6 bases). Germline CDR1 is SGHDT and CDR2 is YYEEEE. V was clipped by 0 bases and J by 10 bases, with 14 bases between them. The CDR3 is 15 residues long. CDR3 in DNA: TGTGCCAGCAGCTTGGGACCTACAGGGAACTCACCCCTCCACTTT. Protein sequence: CASSLGPTGNSPLHF. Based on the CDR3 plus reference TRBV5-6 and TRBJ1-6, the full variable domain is DAGVTQSPTHLIKTRGQQVTLRCSPKSGHDTVSWYQQALGQGPQFIFQYYEEEERQRGNFPDRFSGHQFPNYSSELNVNALLLGDSALYLCASSLGPTGNSPLHFGNGTRLTVT.

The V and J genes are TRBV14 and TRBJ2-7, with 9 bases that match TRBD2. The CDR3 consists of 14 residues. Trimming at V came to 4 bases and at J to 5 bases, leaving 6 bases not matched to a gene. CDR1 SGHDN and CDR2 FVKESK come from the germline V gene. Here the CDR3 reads CASSRSSGRDEQYF. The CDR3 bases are TGTGCCAGCAGCCGTAGTAGCGGGAGAGACGAGCAGTACTTC.

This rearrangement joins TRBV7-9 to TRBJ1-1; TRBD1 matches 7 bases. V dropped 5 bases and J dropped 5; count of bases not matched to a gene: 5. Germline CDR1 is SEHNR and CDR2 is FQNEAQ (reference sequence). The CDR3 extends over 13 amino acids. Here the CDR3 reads CASSLSGGTEAFF. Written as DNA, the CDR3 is TGTGCCAGCAGCCTCTCAGGGGGGACTGAAGCTTTCTTT.

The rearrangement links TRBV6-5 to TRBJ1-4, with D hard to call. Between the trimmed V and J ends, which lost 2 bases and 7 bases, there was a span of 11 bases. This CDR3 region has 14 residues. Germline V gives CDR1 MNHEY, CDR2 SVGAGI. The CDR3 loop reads CASSYTDMGEKLFF. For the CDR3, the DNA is TGTGCCAGCAGTTACACAGACATGGGTGAAAAACTGTTTTTT.

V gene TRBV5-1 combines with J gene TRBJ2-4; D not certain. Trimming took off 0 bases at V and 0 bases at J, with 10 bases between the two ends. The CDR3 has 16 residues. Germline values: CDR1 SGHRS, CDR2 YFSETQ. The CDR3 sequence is CASSLVPPIAKNIQYF. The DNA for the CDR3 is TGCGCCAGCAGCTTGGTGCCTCCTATAGCCAAAAACATTCAGTACTTC.

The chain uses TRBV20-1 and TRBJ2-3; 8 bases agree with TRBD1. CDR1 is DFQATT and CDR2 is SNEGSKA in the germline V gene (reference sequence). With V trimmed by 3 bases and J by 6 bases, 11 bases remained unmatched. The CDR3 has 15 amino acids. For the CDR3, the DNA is TGCAGTGCTAGTCTGCGGACAGGGATAGATGATACGCAGTATTTT. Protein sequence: CSASLRTGIDDTQYF.

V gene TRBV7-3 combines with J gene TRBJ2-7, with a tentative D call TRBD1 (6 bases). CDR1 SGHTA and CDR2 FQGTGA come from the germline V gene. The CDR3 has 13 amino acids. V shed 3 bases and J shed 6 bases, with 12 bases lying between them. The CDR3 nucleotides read TGTGCCAGCAGCTTGCTGGACAGAGGCGAGCAGTACTTC. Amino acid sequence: CASSLLDRGEQYF.

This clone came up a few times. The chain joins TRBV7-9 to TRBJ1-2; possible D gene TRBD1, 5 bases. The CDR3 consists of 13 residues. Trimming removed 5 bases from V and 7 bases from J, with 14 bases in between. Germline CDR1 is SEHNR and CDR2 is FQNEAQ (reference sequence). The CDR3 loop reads CASSLSGGSGYTF. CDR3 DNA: TGTGCCAGCAGCCTCAGCGGGGGATCTGGCTACACCTTC. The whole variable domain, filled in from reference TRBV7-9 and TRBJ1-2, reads DTGVSQNPRHKITKRGQNVTFRCDPISEHNRLYWYRQTLGQGPEFLTYFQNEAQLEKSRLLSDRFSAERPKGSFSTLEIQRTEQGDSAMYLCASSLSGGSGYTFGSGTRLTVV.

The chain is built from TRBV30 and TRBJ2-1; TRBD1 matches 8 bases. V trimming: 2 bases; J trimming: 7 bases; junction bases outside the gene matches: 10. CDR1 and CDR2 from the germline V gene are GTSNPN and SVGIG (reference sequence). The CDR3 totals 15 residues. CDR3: CAWSPDLDRANEQFF. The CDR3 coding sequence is TGTGCCTGGAGTCCCGACCTGGACAGGGCGAATGAGCAGTTCTTC.

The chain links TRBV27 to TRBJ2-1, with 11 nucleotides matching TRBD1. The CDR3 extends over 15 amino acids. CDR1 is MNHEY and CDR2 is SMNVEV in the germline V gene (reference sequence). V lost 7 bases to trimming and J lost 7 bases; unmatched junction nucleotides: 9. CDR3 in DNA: TGTGCCAGCACCCCCGGACAGGGGGCAATAAATGAGCAGTTCTTC. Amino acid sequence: CASTPGQGAINEQFF.

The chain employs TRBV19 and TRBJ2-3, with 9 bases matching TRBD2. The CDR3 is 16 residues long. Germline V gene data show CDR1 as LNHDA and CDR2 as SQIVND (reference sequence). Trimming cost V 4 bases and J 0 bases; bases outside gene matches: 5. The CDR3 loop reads CASSTPAGGSTDTQYF. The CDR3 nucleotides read TGTGCCAGTAGTACCCCAGCGGGAGGTAGCACAGATACGCAGTATTTT.

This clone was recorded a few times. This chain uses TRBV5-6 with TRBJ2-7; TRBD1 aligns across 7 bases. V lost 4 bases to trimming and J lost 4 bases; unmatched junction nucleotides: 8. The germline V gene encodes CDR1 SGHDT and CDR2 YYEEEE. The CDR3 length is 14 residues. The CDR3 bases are TGTGCCAGCAGCCTGGACAGGATTACTTACGAGCAGTACTTC. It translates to CASSLDRITYEQYF.

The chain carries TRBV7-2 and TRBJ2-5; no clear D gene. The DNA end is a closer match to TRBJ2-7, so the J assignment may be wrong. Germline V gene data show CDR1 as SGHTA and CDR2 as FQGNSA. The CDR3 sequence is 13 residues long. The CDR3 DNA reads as TGTGCCAGCAGCTTAGTCATCCACTACGAGCAGTACTTC. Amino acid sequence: CASSLVIHYEQYF.

The CDR3 reads CASMDSAQNTGELFF. In nucleotides, the CDR3 is TGTGCCAGTATGGACAGCGCCCAGAACACCGGGGAGCTGTTTTTT. This rearrangement joins TRBV19 to TRBJ2-2; the D gene is possibly TRBD1 (6 bases). Germline CDR1 is LNHDA and CDR2 is SQIVND (reference sequence). The CDR3 covers 15 residues. The V gene lost 7 bases and the J gene lost 1 base, with 13 bases spanning the gap.

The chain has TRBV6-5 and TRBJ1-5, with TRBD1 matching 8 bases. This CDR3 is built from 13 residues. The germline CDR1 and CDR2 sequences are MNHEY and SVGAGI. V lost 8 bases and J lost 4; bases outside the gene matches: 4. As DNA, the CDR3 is TGTGCCAGCCTTGACAGGGGAAATCAGCCCCAGCATTTT. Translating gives CASLDRGNQPQHF.

The CDR3 sequence is CASSLPGLGTDTQYF. In DNA form, the CDR3 reads TGTGCCAGCAGCCTACCGGGACTAGGGACAGATACGCAGTATTTT. The chain joins TRBV9 to TRBJ2-3, with 8 bases lining up with TRBD2. In germline, CDR1 is SGDLS, CDR2 YYNGEE. The V gene end was trimmed by 4 bases and the J gene end by 3 bases; junction bases not matched to a gene: 7. The CDR3 loop spans 15 amino acids.

The CDR3 DNA sequence: TGTGCCAGCAGCTGGAGGGTGACAGATACGCAGTATTTT. This sequence encodes CASSWRVTDTQYF. This chain links TRBV5-8 with TRBJ2-3; tentative D call: TRBD2 (6 bases). This CDR3 comprises 13 residues. V was pared by 3 bases and J by 3 bases, with 8 bases between. Germline V gives CDR1 SGHTS, CDR2 YDEGEE.